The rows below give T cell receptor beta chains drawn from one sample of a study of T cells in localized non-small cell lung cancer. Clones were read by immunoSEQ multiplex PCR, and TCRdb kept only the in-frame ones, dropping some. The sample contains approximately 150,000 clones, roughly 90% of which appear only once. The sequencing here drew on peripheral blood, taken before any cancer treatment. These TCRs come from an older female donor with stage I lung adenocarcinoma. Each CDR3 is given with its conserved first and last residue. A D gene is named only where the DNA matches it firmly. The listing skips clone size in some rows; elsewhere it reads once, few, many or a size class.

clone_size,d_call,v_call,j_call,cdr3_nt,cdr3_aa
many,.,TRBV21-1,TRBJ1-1,TGTGCCAGCAGCAAACCACCGGACACTGAAGCTTTCTTT,CASSKPPDTEAFF
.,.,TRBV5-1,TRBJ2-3,TGCGCCAGCAGCCCGTCTAGCGTTTCGGATACGCAGTATTTT,CASSPSSVSDTQYF
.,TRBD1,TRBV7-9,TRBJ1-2,TGTGCCAGCACCCCCCCCTCAATATCCCCGGGACAGGGGGAGGGCTACACCTTC,CASTPPSISPGQGEGYTF
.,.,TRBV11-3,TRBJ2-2,TGTGCCAGCAGCGGGCCTAGCGTCCACGGGGAGCTGTTTTTT,CASSGPSVHGELFF
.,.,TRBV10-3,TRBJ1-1,TGTGCCATCAGTTTCCAGGGTGGGAACACTGAAGCTTTCTTT,CAISFQGGNTEAFF
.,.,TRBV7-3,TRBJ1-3,TGTGCCAGCAGCTTAGGGGGAACTGGAAACACCATATATTTT,CASSLGGTGNTIYF
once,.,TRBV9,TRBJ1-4,TGTGCCAGCAGCGTAGGTCTAGCGAATGAAAAACTGTTTTTT,CASSVGLANEKLFF
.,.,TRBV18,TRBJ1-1,TGTGCCAGCTCACCACCGGTTCGGGTTCTGAACACTGAAGCTTTCTTT,CASSPPVRVLNTEAFF
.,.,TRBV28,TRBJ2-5,TGTGCCACCGGGGTTGGCCAAGAGACCCAGTACTTC,CATGVGQETQYF
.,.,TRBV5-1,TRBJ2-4,TGCGCCAGCAAAGATGGGCCAGCAGGGGCCGGGGCGGCCATTCAGTACTTC,CASKDGPAGAGAAIQYF
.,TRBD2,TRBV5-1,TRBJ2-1,TGCGCCAGCAGCTCCGGACTAGTGAATGAGCAGTTCTTC,CASSSGLVNEQFF
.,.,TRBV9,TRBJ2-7,TGTGCCAGCAGCCCTCACCAAGGCTTAAGTTACGAGCAGTACTTC,CASSPHQGLSYEQYF
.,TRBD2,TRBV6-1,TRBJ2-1,TGTGCCAGCAGTGGAGGGAGGGGTAACAATGAGCAGTTCTTC,CASSGGRGNNEQFF
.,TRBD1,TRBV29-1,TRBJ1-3,TGCAGCGTTGAAGCCTCAACAGGGGACGTAATGACCATATATTTT,CSVEASTGDVMTIYF
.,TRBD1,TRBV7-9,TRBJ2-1,TGTGCCAGCAGCGAATCAGGACAGGGGACCTACAATGAGCAGTTCTTC,CASSESGQGTYNEQFF
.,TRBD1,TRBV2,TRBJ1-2,TGTGCCAGCAGTGAAGTCCCCCAGGGGGGTCCAGGCTACACCTTC,CASSEVPQGGPGYTF
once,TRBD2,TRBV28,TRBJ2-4,TGTGCCAGCAGTATTGGGCGGGAGGGCCGAGCCAAAAACATTCAGTACTTC,CASSIGREGRAKNIQYF
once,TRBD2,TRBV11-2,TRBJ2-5,TGTGCCAGCAGCCTTAGCGGGAGGGCCCGGGAGACCCAGTACTTC,CASSLSGRARETQYF
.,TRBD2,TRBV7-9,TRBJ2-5,TGTGCCAGCAGCTATAGCGGGAGAACCGAGACCCAGTACTTC,CASSYSGRTETQYF
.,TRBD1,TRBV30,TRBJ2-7,TGTGCCGGGGACAGGGGGTTTGAGCAGTACTTC,CAGDRGFEQYF
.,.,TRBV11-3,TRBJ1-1,TGTGCCAGCAGCTTAGGACAGAGTGAAGCTTTCTTT,CASSLGQSEAFF
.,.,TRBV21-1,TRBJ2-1,TGTGCCAGCAGCATCCGCTCTAGCGGGAGCTCCTACAATGAGCAGTTCTTC,CASSIRSSGSSYNEQFF
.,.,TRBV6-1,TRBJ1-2,TGTGCCAGCAGTGAACAGGGCAGCCGGAGATATGGCTACACCTTC,CASSEQGSRRYGYTF
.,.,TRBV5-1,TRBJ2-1,TGCGCCAGCAGCTTGAGGGGGGACAATGAGCAGTTCTTC,CASSLRGDNEQFF
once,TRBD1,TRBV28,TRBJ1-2,TGTGCCAGCAGTCTGGACAGGGATATATCTCTGGGAGGCTACACCTTC,CASSLDRDISLGGYTF
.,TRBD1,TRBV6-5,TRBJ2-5,TGTGCCAGCAGCCGACCGACAGGGTTGGAGACCCAGTACTTC,CASSRPTGLETQYF
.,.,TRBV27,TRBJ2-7,TGTGCCAGCAGTTCGACGGTACCCTACGAGCAGTACTTC,CASSSTVPYEQYF
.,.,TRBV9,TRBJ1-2,TGTGCCAGCAGCCGGGTAGGGGGTCAAGGCTACACCTTC,CASSRVGGQGYTF